Here is one T cell receptor beta chain with its context. No antigen is known for it. The data were taken from a study of graft-versus-host responses after intestinal transplantation. CDR1 and CDR2 (germline): SGHAT, FQNNGV. The CDR3 is made up of 16 amino acids. Unmatched junction bases numbered 2, after V lost 1 base and J lost 2 bases. This table comes from immunoSEQ multiplex PCR, and its TCRdb copy is limited to in-frame clones, with some not included. The sample shows roughly 110,000 clones, around 94% of them seen only once. V and J are TRBV11-2 and TRBJ2-3; 11 nucleotides line up with TRBD2. This TCR derives from a human donor who was the organ donor for an intestinal transplant. This sample comprised unstimulated CD8+ T cells sorted from spleen or lymph node cells, obtained before transplant. The CDR3 loop reads CASSLAGLADTDTQYF. CDR3 nucleotides: TGTGCCAGCAGCTTAGCGGGACTAGCGGACACAGATACGCAGTATTTT.